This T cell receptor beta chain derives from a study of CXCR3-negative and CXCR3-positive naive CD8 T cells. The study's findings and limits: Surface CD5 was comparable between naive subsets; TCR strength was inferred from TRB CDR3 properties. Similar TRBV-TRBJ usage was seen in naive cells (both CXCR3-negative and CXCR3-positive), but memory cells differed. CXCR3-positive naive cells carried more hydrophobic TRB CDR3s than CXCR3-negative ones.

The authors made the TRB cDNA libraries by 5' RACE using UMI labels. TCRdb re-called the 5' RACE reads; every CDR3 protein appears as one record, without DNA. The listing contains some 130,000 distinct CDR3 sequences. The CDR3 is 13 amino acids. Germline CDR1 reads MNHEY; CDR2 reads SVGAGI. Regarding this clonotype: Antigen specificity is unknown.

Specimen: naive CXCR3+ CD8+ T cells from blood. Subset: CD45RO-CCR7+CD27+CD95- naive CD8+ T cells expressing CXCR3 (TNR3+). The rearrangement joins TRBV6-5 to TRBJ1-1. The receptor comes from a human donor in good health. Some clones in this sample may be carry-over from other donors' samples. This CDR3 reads CASSLGPYTEAFF.